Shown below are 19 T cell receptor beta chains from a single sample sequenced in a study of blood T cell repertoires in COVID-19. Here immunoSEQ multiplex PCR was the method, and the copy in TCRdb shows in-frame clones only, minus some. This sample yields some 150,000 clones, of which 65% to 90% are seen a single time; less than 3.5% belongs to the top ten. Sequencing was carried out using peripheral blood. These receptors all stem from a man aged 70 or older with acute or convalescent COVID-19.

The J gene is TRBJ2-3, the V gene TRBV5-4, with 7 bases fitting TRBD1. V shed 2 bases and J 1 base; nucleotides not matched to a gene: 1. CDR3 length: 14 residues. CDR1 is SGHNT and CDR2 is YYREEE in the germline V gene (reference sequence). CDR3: CASSLQGRTDTQYF. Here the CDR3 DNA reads TGTGCCAGCAGCTTACAGGGGCGCACAGATACGCAGTATTTT.

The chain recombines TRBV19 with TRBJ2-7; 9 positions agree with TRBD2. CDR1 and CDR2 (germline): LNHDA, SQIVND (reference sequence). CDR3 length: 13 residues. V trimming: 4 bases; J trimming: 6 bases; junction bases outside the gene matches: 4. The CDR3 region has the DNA TGTGCCAGTAGTAGGCGGGAGGGCTTCGAGCAGTACTTC. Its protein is CASSRREGFEQYF.

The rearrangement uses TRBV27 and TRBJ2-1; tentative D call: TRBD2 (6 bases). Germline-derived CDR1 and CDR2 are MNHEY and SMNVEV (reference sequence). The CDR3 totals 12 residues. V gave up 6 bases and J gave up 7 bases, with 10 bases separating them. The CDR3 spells CASRLGGNEQFF. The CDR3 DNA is TGTGCCAGCAGGTTGGGGGGTAATGAGCAGTTCTTC.

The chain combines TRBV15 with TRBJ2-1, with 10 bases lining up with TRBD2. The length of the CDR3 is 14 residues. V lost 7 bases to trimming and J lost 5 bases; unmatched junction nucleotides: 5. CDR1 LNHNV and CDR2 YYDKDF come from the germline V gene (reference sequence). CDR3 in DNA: TGTGCCACCACGGGAGCGGGAGGGAACAATGAGCAGTTCTTC. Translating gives CATTGAGGNNEQFF. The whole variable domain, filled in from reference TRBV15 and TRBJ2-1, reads DAMVIQNPRYQVTQFGKPVTLSCSQTLNHNVMYWYQQKSSQAPKLLFHYYDKDFNNEADTPDNFQSRRPNTSFCFLDIRSPGLGDTAMYLCATTGAGGNNEQFFGPGTRLTVL.

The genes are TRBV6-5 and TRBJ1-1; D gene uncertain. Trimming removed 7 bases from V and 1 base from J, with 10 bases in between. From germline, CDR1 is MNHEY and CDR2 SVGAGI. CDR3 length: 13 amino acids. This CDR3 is CASTAFGNTEAFF. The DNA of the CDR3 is TGTGCCAGCACCGCTTTCGGGAACACTGAAGCTTTCTTT.

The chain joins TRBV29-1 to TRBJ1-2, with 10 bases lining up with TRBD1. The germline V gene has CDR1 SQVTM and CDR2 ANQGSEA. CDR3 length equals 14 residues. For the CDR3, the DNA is TGCAGTTCGTCCCCGGGACAGGGGAGCTATGGCTACACCTTC. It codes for CSSSPGQGSYGYTF. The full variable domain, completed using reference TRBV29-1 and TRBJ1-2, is SAVISQKPSRDICQRGTSLTIQCQVDSQVTMMFWYRQQPGQSLTLIATANQGSEATYESGFVIDKFPISRPNLTFSTLTVSNMSPEDSSIYLCSSSPGQGSYGYTFGSGTRLTVV.

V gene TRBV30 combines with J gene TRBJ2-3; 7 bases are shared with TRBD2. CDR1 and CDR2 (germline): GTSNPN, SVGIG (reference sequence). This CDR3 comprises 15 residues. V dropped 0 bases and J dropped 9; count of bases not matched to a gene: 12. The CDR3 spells CAWSVPSGGAGTQYF. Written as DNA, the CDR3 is TGTGCCTGGAGTGTACCTAGCGGCGGCGCGGGGACGCAGTATTTT.

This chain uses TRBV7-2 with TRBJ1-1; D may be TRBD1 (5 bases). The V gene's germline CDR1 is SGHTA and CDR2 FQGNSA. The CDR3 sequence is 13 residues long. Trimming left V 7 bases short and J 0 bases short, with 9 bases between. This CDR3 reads CASTGYMNTEAFF. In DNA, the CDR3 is TGTGCCAGCACAGGGTATATGAACACTGAAGCTTTCTTT.

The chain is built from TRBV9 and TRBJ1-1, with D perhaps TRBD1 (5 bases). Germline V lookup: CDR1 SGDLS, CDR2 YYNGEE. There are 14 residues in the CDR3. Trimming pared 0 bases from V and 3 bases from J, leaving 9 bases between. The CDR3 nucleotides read TGTGCCAGCAGCGTAGGACAGCTTGACACTGAAGCTTTCTTT. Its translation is CASSVGQLDTEAFF.

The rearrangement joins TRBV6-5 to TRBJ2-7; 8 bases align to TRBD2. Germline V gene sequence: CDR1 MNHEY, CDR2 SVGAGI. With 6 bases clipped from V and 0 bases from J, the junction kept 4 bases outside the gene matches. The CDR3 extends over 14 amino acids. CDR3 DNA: TGTGCCAGCAGAACTAGCGGAGTCTCCTACGAGCAGTACTTC. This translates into CASRTSGVSYEQYF.

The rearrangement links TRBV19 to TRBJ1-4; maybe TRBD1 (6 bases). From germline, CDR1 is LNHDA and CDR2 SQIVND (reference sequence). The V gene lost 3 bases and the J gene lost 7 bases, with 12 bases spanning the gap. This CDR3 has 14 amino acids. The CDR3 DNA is TGTGCCAGTAGTATTATACAGGGCGGTGAAAAACTGTTTTTT. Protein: CASSIIQGGEKLFF.

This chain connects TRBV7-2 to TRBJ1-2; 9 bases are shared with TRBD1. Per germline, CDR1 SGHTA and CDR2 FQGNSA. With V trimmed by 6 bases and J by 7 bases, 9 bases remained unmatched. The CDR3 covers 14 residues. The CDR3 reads CASRHRGQGGGYTF. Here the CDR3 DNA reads TGTGCCAGCAGACACAGGGGGCAGGGAGGTGGCTACACCTTC.

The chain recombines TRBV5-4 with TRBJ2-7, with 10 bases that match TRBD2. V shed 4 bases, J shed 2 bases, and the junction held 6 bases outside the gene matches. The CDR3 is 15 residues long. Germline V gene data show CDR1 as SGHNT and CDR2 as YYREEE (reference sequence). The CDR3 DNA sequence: TGTGCCAGCAGCCGCCCGCTAGCGGGAGCCTACGAGCAGTACTTC. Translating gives CASSRPLAGAYEQYF. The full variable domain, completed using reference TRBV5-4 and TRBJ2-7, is ETGVTQSPTHLIKTRGQQVTLRCSSQSGHNTVSWYQQALGQGPQFIFQYYREEENGRGNFPPRFSGLQFPNYSSELNVNALELDDSALYLCASSRPLAGAYEQYFGPGTRLTVT.

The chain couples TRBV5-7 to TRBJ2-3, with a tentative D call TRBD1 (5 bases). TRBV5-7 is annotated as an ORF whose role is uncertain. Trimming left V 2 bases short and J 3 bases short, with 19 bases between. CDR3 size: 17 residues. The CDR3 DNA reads TGTGCCAGCAGCTTTCTAGTCCCCAGGGCCTGGACAGATACGCAGTATTTT. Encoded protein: CASSFLVPRAWTDTQYF.

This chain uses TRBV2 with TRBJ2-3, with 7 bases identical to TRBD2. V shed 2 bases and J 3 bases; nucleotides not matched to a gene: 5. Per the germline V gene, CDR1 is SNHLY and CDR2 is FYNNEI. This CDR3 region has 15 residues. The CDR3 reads CASSEISGKTDTQYF. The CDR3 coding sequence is TGTGCCAGCAGTGAAATCAGCGGGAAAACAGATACGCAGTATTTT. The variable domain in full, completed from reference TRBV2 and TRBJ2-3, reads EPEVTQTPSHQVTQMGQEVILRCVPISNHLYFYWYRQILGQKVEFLVSFYNNEISEKSEIFDDQFSVERPDGSNFTLKIRSTKLEDSAMYFCASSEISGKTDTQYFGPGTRLTVL.

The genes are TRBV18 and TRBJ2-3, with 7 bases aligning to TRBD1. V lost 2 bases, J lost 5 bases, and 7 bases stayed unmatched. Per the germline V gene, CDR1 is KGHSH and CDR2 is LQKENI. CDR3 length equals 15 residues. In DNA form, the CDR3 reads TGTGCCAGCTCACCATCGGCAGGGGGTGAAGATACGCAGTATTTT. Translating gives CASSPSAGGEDTQYF.

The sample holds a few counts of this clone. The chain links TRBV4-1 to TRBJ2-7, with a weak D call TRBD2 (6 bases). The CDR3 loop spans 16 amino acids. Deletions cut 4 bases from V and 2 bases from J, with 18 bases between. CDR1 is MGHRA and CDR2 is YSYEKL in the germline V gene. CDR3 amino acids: CASSPTAAGFTYEQYF. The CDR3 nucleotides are TGCGCCAGCAGCCCCACGGCGGCGGGGTTTACCTACGAGCAGTACTTC.

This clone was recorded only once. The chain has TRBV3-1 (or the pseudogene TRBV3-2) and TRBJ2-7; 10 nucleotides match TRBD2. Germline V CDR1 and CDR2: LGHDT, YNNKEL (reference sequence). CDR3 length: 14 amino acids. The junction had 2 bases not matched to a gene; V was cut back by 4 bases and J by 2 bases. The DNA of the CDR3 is TGTGCCAGCAGCCGGACTAGCGGAGCCTACGAGCAGTACTTC. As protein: CASSRTSGAYEQYF.

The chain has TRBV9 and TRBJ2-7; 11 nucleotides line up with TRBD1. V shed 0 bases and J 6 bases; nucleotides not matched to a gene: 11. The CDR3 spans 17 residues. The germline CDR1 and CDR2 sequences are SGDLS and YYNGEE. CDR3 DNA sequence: TGTGCCAGCAGCGTAGTCGGAGAGGGACAGGGGGTTGGCGAGCAGTACTTC. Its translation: CASSVVGEGQGVGEQYF.